The clone carrying this TCR beta chain was seen a single time. The data derive from a study of blood T cell repertoires in COVID-19. Assay used: immunoSEQ multiplex PCR; TCRdb lists only in-frame clones, some missing. The sample lists approximately 270,000 clones, around nine tenths occurring once. The CDR3 has 13 amino acids. From germline, CDR1 is MDHEN and CDR2 SYDVKM. The V end was cut by 6 bases, the J end by 2 bases, with 11 bases between. The rearrangement links TRBV28 to TRBJ2-7; TRBD1 might be the D (6 bases). Specimen: peripheral blood. This clonotype was obtained from a man aged 35 to 55 with active or convalescent COVID-19. CDR3 in amino acids: CASSQDSPYEQYF. CDR3 nucleotide sequence: TGTGCCAGCAGCCAGGACAGCCCCTACGAGCAGTACTTC.